Listed here is a single T cell receptor beta chain. The antigen remains undetermined. V lost 4 bases and J 2 bases, leaving 15 bases between the germline ends. This CDR3 spans 15 amino acids. Germline V lookup: CDR1 SGHRS, CDR2 YFSETQ. PCR primers comprised 60 Vbeta and 13 Jbeta primers. In the original processing: Tens of millions of unique TCR beta chains, around 10 million of them shared, were counted by a later analysis. Libraries were prepared by immunoSEQ multiplex PCR; TCRdb keeps only in-frame clonotypes and omits some of them. V and J calls and clone size are given by that table; D and trimming were obtained from the DNA. Among 55,000 or so clones, 70% to 85% were seen once, and the ten largest hold 2.5% to 3.5%. This sample was included in a study of cytomegalovirus exposure and HLA in healthy donors. Study-wide results and caveats: Highly shared sequence variants in one cluster were likely a sequencing artifact. Altogether, around 160 TCR beta chains were recorded as cytomegalovirus-associated.

Source material: PBMCs. This chain uses TRBV5-1 with TRBJ1-1; D is possibly TRBD1 (6 bases). The clonotype originates from a man between 45 and 60 years old in good health and CMV-seronegative. The CDR3 DNA reads as TGCGCCAGCAGCCCGGGGGGGGCAGGCAACACTGAAGCTTTCTTT. This gives the protein CASSPGGAGNTEAFF.